This T cell receptor beta chain was identified during a study of shared clonotypes between healthy human individuals. Study results and limitations: Among donors, clonotype sharing was expected to be affected by sequencing depth. It was the non-shared clonotypes that had lower generation probabilities than clonotypes shared by all four donors.

Naive CD8 cells lacked CD45RO and underwent positive selection for CCR7, leaving out terminally differentiated effector memory CD45RA+ cells. Investigators spread the genomic DNA of each subset evenly over several immunoSEQ plates. Assay: immunoSEQ multiplex PCR; the TCRdb copy retains only in-frame clones and omits some. The sample includes about 1,900,000 clones, over 85% seen only once; the top ten take 0.95% to 1.5%. As concerns this clone: Its antigen is not known.

The sequence derives from a man in his late teens or twenties in good health. Input material: naive CD8+ T cells sorted from blood.

The CDR3: CASSPGGTGMTEAFF. CDR3 in DNA: TGTGCCAGCTCACCGGGGGGGACAGGGATGACTGAAGCTTTCTTT. The gene calls are TRBV18 and TRBJ1-1; 9 nucleotides agree with TRBD1. V trimming: 3 bases; J trimming: 5 bases; junction bases outside the gene matches: 7. Germline assignment: CDR1 KGHSH and CDR2 LQKENI. The CDR3 runs 15 residues.